These 20 T cell receptor beta chains were sequenced from one sample in a study of cytomegalovirus exposure and HLA in healthy donors. Clones were sequenced by immunoSEQ multiplex PCR, and TCRdb holds only the in-frame ones, with some missing. There are roughly 120,000 clones in the sample; about 87% occur only once, and 1.5% to 2% lies in the top ten. Material: PBMCs. These TCRs come from a young man in good health and CMV-seronegative.

The chain carries TRBV28 and TRBJ1-2; 8 bases line up with TRBD1. V dropped 3 bases and J dropped 6; count of bases not matched to a gene: 9. Germline V gene data show CDR1 as MDHEN and CDR2 as SYDVKM. CDR3 length: 15 amino acids. CDR3 sequence (DNA): TGTGCCAGCAGTTTGGGGGGGACAGGAATAAATGGCTACACCTTC. It encodes CASSLGGTGINGYTF.

The chain joins TRBV19 to TRBJ1-6, with D unresolved. Germline-derived CDR1 and CDR2 are LNHDA and SQIVND (reference sequence). This CDR3 region has 14 residues. With 6 bases removed from V and 8 bases from J, the gap between germline ends came to 14 bases. CDR3 sequence: CASRRLDRDSPLHF. In DNA form, the CDR3 reads TGTGCCAGTAGGAGGCTCGACCGGGATTCACCCCTCCACTTT.

The chain has TRBV25-1 and TRBJ2-7; 9 bases line up with TRBD1. CDR1 and CDR2 (germline): MGHDK, SYGVNS. V dropped 4 bases and J dropped 5; count of bases not matched to a gene: 6. This CDR3 region has 14 residues. The CDR3 region has the DNA TGTGCCAGCAGTGCCCGGGACAGGGCAAACGAGCAGTACTTC. Its translation: CASSARDRANEQYF.

This rearrangement joins TRBV7-8 to TRBJ2-7; possibly TRBD2 for D (5 bases). The CDR3 is 13 residues long. In germline, CDR1 is SGHVS, CDR2 FQNEAQ. Trimming removed 5 bases at V and 6 bases at J, with 14 bases between. The CDR3 is CASSEELAAEQYF. For the CDR3, the DNA is TGTGCCAGCAGCGAAGAGCTAGCAGCCGAGCAGTACTTC.

This chain connects TRBV19 to TRBJ1-1; the D gene is possibly TRBD1 (5 bases). CDR3 length equals 13 residues. V was trimmed by 5 bases and J by 5 bases, leaving 12 bases between them. Germline values: CDR1 LNHDA, CDR2 SQIVND (reference sequence). The CDR3 DNA reads as TGTGCCAGTAGTTTACAGGTTTGGACTGAAGCTTTCTTT. This codes for CASSLQVWTEAFF.

The chain combines TRBV28 with TRBJ2-5; 7 positions match TRBD1. Per germline, CDR1 MDHEN and CDR2 SYDVKM. V was clipped by 6 bases and J by 0 bases; unmatched bases: 10. CDR3 size: 16 residues. DNA of the CDR3: TGTGCCAGCAGCTACGACAGGGTAATGTACCAAGAGACCCAGTACTTC. Its translation: CASSYDRVMYQETQYF.

The CDR3 bases are TGTGCCAGCAGCCCGTTTACAGTTTCTGGCTACACCTTC. Protein: CASSPFTVSGYTF. The chain has TRBV14 and TRBJ1-2; D is ambiguous. This CDR3 spans 13 amino acids. Germline V gives CDR1 SGHDN, CDR2 FVKESK. V gave up 4 bases and J gave up 7 bases, with 13 bases separating them.

The V gene is TRBV28, the J gene TRBJ1-2; TRBD1 matches 9 bases. With 9 bases clipped from V and 4 bases from J, the junction kept 9 bases outside the gene matches. Germline V gives CDR1 MDHEN, CDR2 SYDVKM. This CDR3 contains 14 residues. CDR3 DNA: TGTGCCAGTTGGACAGGGGCACTCGGCTATGGCTACACCTTC. Translation: CASWTGALGYGYTF.

This clone was picked up one time. This sequence joins TRBV27 and TRBJ1-2; 7 bases are a match to TRBD1. The ends lost 5 bases at V and 5 bases at J; junction bases unmatched: 8. Germline V gives CDR1 MNHEY, CDR2 SMNVEV (reference sequence). The CDR3 contains 14 residues. DNA of the CDR3: TGTGCCAGCAGTCCGCCGGGACAGATTTATGGCTACACCTTC. This codes for CASSPPGQIYGYTF.

The chain employs TRBV7-2 and TRBJ2-2; 9 bases match TRBD1. Germline V CDR1 and CDR2: SGHTA, FQGNSA. J was trimmed by 5 bases and V by 5 bases; bases with no gene match: 9. This CDR3 spans 16 amino acids. The CDR3 DNA sequence: TGTGCCAGCAGCCGGCAAGGGACAGGGAGAACCGGGGAGCTGTTTTTT. Protein product: CASSRQGTGRTGELFF.

The rearrangement links TRBV4-3 to TRBJ2-3, with D hard to call. Deletions cut 6 bases from V and 0 bases from J, with 13 bases between. Germline V gives CDR1 LGHNA, CDR2 YSLEER. The CDR3 loop spans 15 amino acids. CDR3 nucleotides: TGCGCCAGCAGGAGGTCATCCGGTAGCACAGATACGCAGTATTTT. Residues: CASRRSSGSTDTQYF.

The chain links TRBV9 to TRBJ2-3; D unclear. Trimming cost V 0 bases and J 2 bases, with 7 bases left between them. Germline V lookup: CDR1 SGDLS, CDR2 YYNGEE. The CDR3 is 14 residues long. The chain's CDR3 is CASSVVPNTDTQYF. The CDR3 DNA follows: TGTGCCAGCAGCGTAGTTCCTAACACAGATACGCAGTATTTT.

This clone is a singleton in its sample. This rearrangement joins TRBV5-5 to TRBJ1-4; D is unresolved. The ends were cut back, 2 bases at V and 11 bases at J, with 19 bases in the middle. The CDR3 runs to 15 residues. Germline CDR1 SGHKS, CDR2 YYEKEE (reference sequence). CDR3 residues: CASSFRPEEGMKLFF. The CDR3 DNA follows: TGTGCCAGCAGCTTCCGGCCAGAAGAGGGAATGAAACTGTTTTTT.

Only one count was recorded for this clone. The chain joins TRBV19 to TRBJ2-7; 9 bases fit TRBD1. After removal of 1 base from V and 2 bases from J, the junction contained 3 bases not matched to a gene. This CDR3 spans 15 amino acids. CDR1 and CDR2 (germline): LNHDA, SQIVND (reference sequence). CDR3 in DNA: TGTGCCAGTAGTATAGGACAGGGGGTGACCTACGAGCAGTACTTC. Amino acid sequence: CASSIGQGVTYEQYF.

This chain joins TRBV19 and TRBJ2-6; D may be TRBD2 (5 bases). The CDR3 totals 18 residues. Germline CDR1 reads LNHDA; CDR2 reads SQIVND (reference sequence). The V and J ends lost 5 bases and 0 bases respectively, with 17 bases between them. This CDR3 is CASSPLGSSSSGANVLTF. The CDR3, as DNA: TGTGCCAGTAGTCCACTAGGGTCCTCGAGCTCTGGGGCCAACGTCCTGACTTTC.

This clone has only a few counts. This chain connects TRBV7-2 to TRBJ2-7, with 8 nucleotides matching TRBD2. Losses at the gene ends were 2 bases for V and 2 bases for J; bases not matched to a gene: 8. Germline CDR1 and CDR2: SGHTA and FQGNSA. The CDR3 covers 16 residues. Written as DNA, the CDR3 is TGTGCCAGCAGCTTATCGGGCGGGAGGATAGCCTACGAGCAGTACTTC. Translation gives CASSLSGGRIAYEQYF.

V usage is TRBV19 and J usage is TRBJ1-5; D possibly corresponds to TRBD1 (6 bases). This CDR3 has 15 residues. Germline V CDR1 and CDR2: LNHDA, SQIVND (reference sequence). The V and J ends lost 6 bases and 9 bases respectively, with 21 bases between them. The CDR3 loop is CASSWTAESRRPQHF. The CDR3 nucleotides read TGTGCCAGTAGCTGGACAGCGGAGAGCAGACGGCCCCAGCATTTT.

The count of this clone is one. J is TRBJ2-7 and V is TRBV11-2; 11 bases map to TRBD2. The CDR3 runs 16 residues. Germline V CDR1 and CDR2: SGHAT, FQNNGV. Germline trimming cut 5 bases from V and 0 bases from J; bases unmatched to any gene: 6. The CDR3 is CASSKQTSGISYEQYF. CDR3 coding DNA: TGTGCCAGCAGCAAACAGACTAGCGGGATCTCCTACGAGCAGTACTTC.

The chain links TRBV9 to TRBJ2-6; 9 nucleotides agree with TRBD1. The CDR3 is made up of 19 amino acids. Germline assignment: CDR1 SGDLS and CDR2 YYNGEE. J lost 4 bases, V lost 4 bases, and 15 bases had no gene match. The CDR3 DNA sequence: TGTGCCAGCAGCCCAACCCCGGGACAGGGTTATAGGGGGGCCAACGTCCTGACTTTC. Translating gives CASSPTPGQGYRGANVLTF.

The table lists this clone with a count of one. This rearrangement joins TRBV6-5 to TRBJ2-5; tentative D call: TRBD1 (6 bases). This CDR3 region has 14 residues. V lost 3 bases and J lost 1, with 9 bases in between. CDR1 and CDR2 (germline): MNHEY, SVGAGI. CDR3 protein: CASSYGQIQETQYF. CDR3 bases: TGTGCCAGCAGTTATGGACAGATCCAAGAGACCCAGTACTTC.